What follows are 22 T cell receptor beta chains derived from one specimen sequenced in a study of spatial heterogeneity in lung cancer. Study results and limitations: Tracking of tumor mutation counts was seen in expanded intratumoral alpha and beta TCR counts.

Regarding time point: sample taken at primary tumor resection. TCRdb reprocessed the 5' RACE reads via MiXCR and lists one record per CDR3 protein. Here the sample spans over 8,500 distinct CDR3 sequences, roughly 13% being singletons. These receptors' antigens are unknown. The sample consisted of lung tumor tissue, taken at surgery. These TCRs come from a male donor with early-stage non-small cell lung cancer.

The sample holds many counts of this clonotype. Being off target in a library aimed at alpha chains, this beta chain has a size of little meaning. J is TRBJ2-7 and V is TRBV25-1, with D maybe TRBD2 (6 bases). There are 14 residues in the CDR3. Trimming left V 2 bases short and J 3 bases short, with 11 bases between. CDR1 and CDR2 from the germline V gene are MGHDK and SYGVNS. The CDR3 nucleotides are TGTGCCAGCAGTGAAGGTTTGGGGGGCTACGAGCAGTACTTC. Translated, it gives CASSEGLGGYEQYF.

This clonotype was counted at least ten times. Little can be read into the size of this beta chain, an off-target read in a library designed for alpha chains. The chain uses TRBV12-3 or TRBV12-4 and TRBJ2-2; D is unclear. V was cut by 5 bases and J by 2 bases, with 9 bases left in between. CDR3 length: 14 residues. CDR3 DNA sequence: TGTGCCAGCAGTACCTATCATAACACCGGGGAGCTGTTTTTT. It is translated as CASSTYHNTGELFF.

This clonotype was counted ten times or more. The library was designed around alpha chains, so this beta chain is a stray read whose abundance carries little weight. The chain uses TRBV27 and TRBJ2-2, with D perhaps TRBD1 or TRBD2 (5 bases each). Trimming pared 6 bases from V and 3 bases from J, leaving 5 bases between. CDR3 length equals 12 residues. Germline-derived CDR1 and CDR2 are MNHEY and SMNVEV (reference sequence). CDR3 nucleotide sequence: TGTGCCAGCAGGGGGGACACCGGGGAGCTGTTTTTT. This sequence encodes CASRGDTGELFF.

Regarding this clonotype: This beta chain slipped into a library made for alpha chains as a stray read, so its size is not meaningful. The V and J genes are TRBV7-2 and TRBJ2-7; TRBD1 matches at 9 bases. This CDR3 spans 15 amino acids. The V gene end was trimmed by 4 bases and the J gene end by 3 bases; junction bases not matched to a gene: 7. Germline-derived CDR1 and CDR2 are SGHTA and FQGNSA. CDR3: CASSSSRDRVYEQYF. CDR3 sequence (DNA): TGTGCCAGCAGCTCCAGTAGGGACAGGGTCTACGAGCAGTACTTC.

The table lists this clonotype with many counts. This beta chain slipped into a library made for alpha chains as a stray read, so its size is not meaningful. The rearrangement joins TRBV20-1 to TRBJ1-1; D is unclear. This CDR3 comprises 13 residues. Germline assignment: CDR1 DFQATT and CDR2 SNEGSKA (reference sequence). V shed 6 bases and J shed 3 bases, with 14 bases lying between them. The CDR3 nucleotides are TGCAGTGCCCCGGCACTGGCAGACACTGAAGCTTTCTTT. It codes for CSAPALADTEAFF.

By proportion, this clonotype is medium-sized (0.01 to 0.1%). Little can be read into the size of this beta chain, an off-target read in a library designed for alpha chains. The chain links TRBV28 to TRBJ1-3, with 7 nucleotides matching TRBD1. The CDR3 contains 14 residues. V shed 5 bases and J 2 bases; nucleotides not matched to a gene: 3. Germline V gene sequence: CDR1 MDHEN, CDR2 SYDVKM. CDR3 region: CASSTTGAGNTIYF. The CDR3, as DNA: TGTGCCAGCAGTACCACAGGGGCTGGAAACACCATATATTTT. Full variable domain (rest looked up from reference TRBV28 and TRBJ1-3): DVKVTQSSRYLVKRTGEKVFLECVQDMDHENMFWYRQDPGLGLRLIYFSYDVKMKEKGDIPEGYSVSREKKERFSLILESASTNQTSMYLCASSTTGAGNTIYFGEGSWLTVV.

This clonotype occurred many times. This beta chain is off target for a library built for alpha chains, so its abundance means little. The chain is built from TRBV20-1 and TRBJ1-2; D remains unclear. Looked up from germline, CDR1 is DFQATT and CDR2 is SNEGSKA (reference sequence). This CDR3 comprises 13 residues. The germline V and J ends were trimmed by 1 base and 8 bases, with 14 bases remaining between them. This CDR3 reads CSARGGMEEGYTF. The CDR3 DNA is TGCAGTGCTAGAGGTGGTATGGAGGAAGGCTACACCTTC.

This clonotype was picked up many times. Possible read error: a much larger clone is one base away. This beta chain is an off-target read within a library intended for alpha chains, so its frequency means little. The chain couples TRBV7-9 to TRBJ1-2, with TRBD1 as a possible D gene (6 bases). The CDR3 is 14 amino acids. In germline, CDR1 is SEHNR, CDR2 FQNEAQ (reference sequence). Here the CDR3 reads CVSSLQGADYGYTF. CDR3 DNA sequence: TGTGTCAGCAGCTTACAGGGAGCGGACTATGGCTACACCTTC.

Remarks on this clonotype: This beta chain lies outside the target of a library built for alpha chains; its clone size means little. This rearrangement joins TRBV12-3 or TRBV12-4 to TRBJ2-3, with TRBD2 matching 7 bases. V shed 4 bases and J 5 bases; nucleotides not matched to a gene: 6. This CDR3 has 14 amino acids. The CDR3 nucleotides are TGTGCCAGCAGTTCCCGGGGACTACGAGATACGCAGTATTTT. Translating it yields CASSSRGLRDTQYF.

This clonotype showed up many times. The library was prepared for alpha chains; this beta chain is a stray read, so its frequency means little. DNA of the CDR3: TGTGCCAGCAATCGCCAGGGGGCAGGTCAGCCCCAGCATTTT. It is translated as CASNRQGAGQPQHF. This rearrangement joins TRBV6-2 or TRBV6-3 to TRBJ1-5; 8 nucleotides agree with TRBD1. V dropped 7 bases and J dropped 6; count of bases not matched to a gene: 8. The CDR3 consists of 14 residues. Looked up from germline, CDR1 is MNHEY and CDR2 is SVGEGT.

This clonotype was seen at least ten times. Within a library made for alpha chains, this beta chain is off target, and its count is uninformative. The chain carries TRBV7-2 and TRBJ2-7; TRBD2 agrees at 8 bases. Trimming removed 3 bases from V and 0 bases from J; junction bases left unmatched: 4. CDR1 is SGHTA, CDR2 FQGNSA, per germline. This CDR3 has 15 residues. The CDR3 is CASSFSGASSYEQYF. The CDR3 DNA follows: TGTGCCAGCAGCTTTAGCGGGGCTAGCTCCTACGAGCAGTACTTC.

This clonotype was seen repeatedly, ten times or more. This beta chain came through as a stray read in a library set up for alpha chains, and its size says little. The CDR3 is CASSPGDARNEQFF. The CDR3 region has the DNA TGCGCCAGCAGCCCGGGGGACGCTCGCAATGAGCAGTTCTTC. The chain uses TRBV5-1 and TRBJ2-1; TRBD2 might be the D (6 bases). CDR1 is SGHRS, CDR2 YFSETQ, per germline. CDR3 length: 14 amino acids. Trimming shortened V by 4 bases and J by 6 bases, and 14 bases separated the two germline ends.

Comment on this clonotype: This beta chain came through as a stray read in a library set up for alpha chains, and its size says little. The chain is built from TRBV29-1 and TRBJ2-3; 8 positions agree with TRBD2. J lost 3 bases, V lost 3 bases, and 5 bases had no gene match. The CDR3 runs 14 residues. Germline CDR1 SQVTM, CDR2 ANQGSEA. The CDR3, as DNA: TGCAGCGTTGACTCCGGGACTAGAACAGATACGCAGTATTTT. The encoded protein is CSVDSGTRTDTQYF.

As for this clonotype: This beta chain is an unintended read in a library built for alpha chains; its size means little. This rearrangement joins TRBV3-1 to TRBJ1-5; 7 positions agree with TRBD1. V lost 3 bases to trimming and J lost 0 bases; unmatched junction nucleotides: 2. Germline V gene sequence: CDR1 LGHDT, CDR2 YNNKEL (reference sequence). There are 15 residues in the CDR3. The chain's CDR3 is CASSQGQNSNQPQHF. In nucleotides, the CDR3 is TGTGCCAGCAGCCAGGGACAGAATAGCAATCAGCCCCAGCATTTT.

This clonotype was counted at least ten times. This beta chain is a stray read from a library made for alpha chains; its abundance is not meaningful. The chain has TRBV18 and TRBJ2-5, with 11 bases matching TRBD1. With 3 bases clipped from V and 4 bases from J, the junction kept 4 bases outside the gene matches. CDR1 is KGHSH, CDR2 LQKENI, per germline. CDR3 length: 15 amino acids. The CDR3 here is CASSPGTGGRETQYF. In DNA, the CDR3 is TGTGCCAGCTCACCTGGGACAGGGGGGAGAGAGACCCAGTACTTC.

This clonotype was found many times. This beta chain is off target for a library built for alpha chains, so its abundance means little. The genes are TRBV7-3 and TRBJ2-2; the D is unclear. V lost 5 bases and J lost 2, with 12 bases in between. This CDR3 has 15 amino acids. Germline V gene sequence: CDR1 SGHTA, CDR2 FQGTGA. DNA for the CDR3: TGTGCCAGCAGCCCCAATCCGGATAACACCGGGGAGCTGTTTTTT. It codes for CASSPNPDNTGELFF.

This clonotype was counted many times. This beta chain is an unintended read in a library built for alpha chains; its size means little. The rearrangement uses TRBV9 and TRBJ2-4, with a possible D match to TRBD2 (5 bases). The length of the CDR3 is 14 residues. Per the germline V gene, CDR1 is SGDLS and CDR2 is YYNGEE. The ends were cut back, 2 bases at V and 8 bases at J, with 14 bases in the middle. CDR3 coding DNA: TGTGCCAGCAGCGTTGGTGGGGAGCCTGACATTCAGTACTTC. This translates into CASSVGGEPDIQYF.

This clonotype is judged medium-sized. Since the library was made to target alpha chains, this beta chain is a stray read and its abundance is not meaningful. V usage is TRBV12-3 or TRBV12-4 and J usage is TRBJ2-7; 7 positions agree with TRBD2. The CDR3 is made up of 11 amino acids. The junction had 3 bases not matched to a gene; V was cut back by 6 bases and J by 7 bases. The CDR3 bases are TGTGCCAGCAGCGGGGAGGGAGAGCAGTACTTC. Translation: CASSGEGEQYF.

This clonotype was found many times. A library prepared for alpha chains yielded this beta chain as an off-target read; its size is of little meaning. The rearrangement links TRBV7-9 to TRBJ1-6; D uncertain. The CDR3 is 14 residues long. The germline V and J ends were trimmed by 3 bases and 5 bases, with 8 bases remaining between them. Germline V gene sequence: CDR1 SEHNR, CDR2 FQNEAQ (reference sequence). The CDR3 nucleotides are TGTGCCAGCAGCTTGAAGGGTCATAATTCACCCCTCCACTTT. Amino acids: CASSLKGHNSPLHF. Drawing the rest from reference TRBV7-9 and TRBJ1-6, the complete variable domain is DTGVSQNPRHKITKRGQNVTFRCDPISEHNRLYWYRQTLGQGPEFLTYFQNEAQLEKSRLLSDRFSAERPKGSFSTLEIQRTEQGDSAMYLCASSLKGHNSPLHFGNGTRLTVT.

This clonotype was recorded at least ten times. The library was prepared for alpha chains; this beta chain is a stray read, so its frequency means little. The genes are TRBV28 and TRBJ2-3, with D unclear. Per germline, CDR1 MDHEN and CDR2 SYDVKM. The V end lost 7 bases, the J end lost 4 bases, and 18 bases lay between the germline ends. This CDR3 is built from 15 residues. CDR3 protein: CASTGRANFPDTQYF. The CDR3 DNA reads as TGTGCCAGCACCGGACGGGCCAACTTCCCAGATACGCAGTATTTT.

This clonotype has at least ten counts. This beta chain is an unintended read in a library built for alpha chains; its size means little. V usage is TRBV2 and J usage is TRBJ2-3; 9 positions match TRBD1. Germline values: CDR1 SNHLY, CDR2 FYNNEI. Germline trimming cut 3 bases from V and 7 bases from J; bases unmatched to any gene: 5. The CDR3 loop spans 14 amino acids. The CDR3 sequence is CASSEGTGINTQYF. The CDR3 DNA follows: TGTGCCAGCAGTGAGGGGACAGGGATAAATACGCAGTATTTT.

Ten or more counts support this clonotype. Within a library made for alpha chains, this beta chain is off target, and its count is uninformative. The J gene is TRBJ2-3, the V gene TRBV12-3 or TRBV12-4, with no clear D. The CDR3 contains 13 residues. Deletions cut 8 bases from V and 1 base from J, with 10 bases between. The CDR3 nucleotides are TGTGCCAGCGAGCCCGGAGGCACAGATACGCAGTATTTT. It codes for CASEPGGTDTQYF.